Shown below are 8 T cell receptor beta chains from a single sample sequenced in a study of cytomegalovirus exposure and HLA in healthy donors. PCR involved 60 Vbeta and 13 Jbeta primers. The data were produced by immunoSEQ multiplex PCR, yet TCRdb's version contains in-frame clones alone and is incomplete. The data hold some 100,000 clones, with 55% to 85% observed a single time. Sequences were obtained from PBMCs. The receptors were sampled from a woman under 30 in good health and CMV-seropositive.

This rearrangement joins TRBV10-1 to TRBJ1-5, with unresolved D. In germline, CDR1 is WNHNN, CDR2 SYGVQD (reference sequence). CDR3 size: 13 residues. The V gene lost 6 bases and the J gene lost 0 bases, with 6 bases spanning the gap. The CDR3 DNA is TGCGCCAGCAGGAAGCGTAGCAATCAGCCCCAGCATTTT. Translated: CASRKRSNQPQHF.

V usage is TRBV28 and J usage is TRBJ2-7; TRBD2 matches at 7 bases. The ends lost 6 bases at V and 7 bases at J; junction bases unmatched: 15. CDR3 length: 15 residues. In germline, CDR1 is MDHEN, CDR2 SYDVKM. In nucleotides, the CDR3 is TGTGCCAGCAGGCGGGAGACTAGCAACTGGTCGGAGCAGTACTTC. It codes for CASRRETSNWSEQYF.

The CDR3 region has the DNA TGCGCCAGCAGCTTGGGAGCGTCAGGGGGTTCCCAGGGCTATGGCTACACCTTC. It is translated as CASSLGASGGSQGYGYTF. This rearrangement joins TRBV5-1 to TRBJ1-2; 7 nucleotides agree with TRBD1. The V gene's germline CDR1 is SGHRS and CDR2 YFSETQ. The CDR3 totals 18 residues. J was trimmed by 4 bases and V by 0 bases; bases with no gene match: 15.

J is TRBJ1-1 and V is TRBV19; D uncertain. Germline loops: CDR1 LNHDA, CDR2 SQIVND (reference sequence). V dropped 1 base and J dropped 8 bases, with 14 bases sitting between them. The CDR3 loop spans 14 amino acids. As DNA, the CDR3 is TGTGCCAGTAGTATAGTAGTGCGGGCGGCCGAAGCTTTCTTT. This encodes CASSIVVRAAEAFF.

The chain joins TRBV6-5 to TRBJ1-6; 7 bases match TRBD1. Germline lookup yields CDR1 MNHEY and CDR2 SVGAGI. CDR3 length equals 15 residues. J lost 11 bases, V lost 5 bases, and 12 bases had no gene match. The CDR3 DNA is TGTGCCAGCAGTCCCAACAGGGGAGTCCTGGCACCCCTCCACTTT. Protein sequence: CASSPNRGVLAPLHF.

This clone was seen a single time. The genes are TRBV7-9 and TRBJ1-4; D is uncertain. Trimming left V 2 bases short and J 4 bases short, with 14 bases between. Germline assignment: CDR1 SEHNR and CDR2 FQNEAQ (reference sequence). The CDR3 consists of 16 residues. CDR3 nucleotide sequence: TGTGCCAGCAGCTTAACTTTGAGCGCGGGTAATGAAAAACTGTTTTTT. It yields the protein CASSLTLSAGNEKLFF.

The chain employs TRBV19 and TRBJ2-5; perhaps TRBD2 as D (6 bases). Germline CDR1 reads LNHDA; CDR2 reads SQIVND (reference sequence). V lost 6 bases and J 3 bases, leaving 14 bases between the germline ends. The CDR3 runs 14 residues. The CDR3 bases are TGTGCCAGTAGCCCCCGCGGGGCGGAAGAGACCCAGTACTTC. As protein: CASSPRGAEETQYF.

The rearrangement uses TRBV2 and TRBJ2-1; TRBD2 agrees at 7 bases. Germline CDR1 and CDR2: SNHLY and FYNNEI. This CDR3 has 16 residues. The V segment lost 7 bases and the J segment 8 bases; nucleotides outside the gene matches: 17. CDR3 in amino acids: CASTKNPGGRSDEQFF. The CDR3 nucleotides read TGTGCCAGCACTAAAAACCCGGGGGGTCGAAGCGATGAGCAGTTCTTC.